This entry lists 31 T cell receptor beta chains sequenced from one sample in a study of identical twins. TCRdb re-called the 5' RACE reads through MiXCR, storing one row per CDR3 protein. The data show 400,000 to 600,000 distinct CDR3 sequences, around 20% seen once. These sequences were also reported in another study, on yellow fever vaccine responses in identical twins.

Input material: CD4+ T cells sorted from blood. The source is a woman aged 18 to 35 in good health.

This clonotype was observed a handful of times. The J gene is TRBJ2-1, the V gene TRBV12-3 or TRBV12-4, with 10 bases lining up with TRBD1. The junction had 6 bases not matched to a gene; V was cut back by 6 bases and J by 4 bases. This CDR3 spans 15 amino acids. The CDR3 DNA reads TGTGCCAGCAGGGTTGGGACAGGGGCTTACAATGAGCAGTTCTTC. This sequence encodes CASRVGTGAYNEQFF.

The rearrangement joins TRBV20-1 to TRBJ1-1; D may be TRBD1 (5 bases). The V end lost 3 bases, the J end lost 7 bases, and 15 bases lay between the germline ends. Germline values: CDR1 DFQATT, CDR2 SNEGSKA (reference sequence). The CDR3 runs 13 residues. The CDR3 region is CSARGHTGSEAFF. The CDR3 nucleotides read TGCAGTGCTAGGGGGCACACGGGGAGTGAAGCTTTCTTT.

This clonotype occurred a few times. The rearrangement joins TRBV15 to TRBJ2-5; no definite D call. Per germline, CDR1 LNHNV and CDR2 YYDKDF (reference sequence). This CDR3 has 12 residues. V was clipped by 3 bases and J by 5 bases, with 7 bases between them. The CDR3 here is CATSRDAETQYF. In nucleotides, the CDR3 is TGTGCCACCAGCAGGGACGCGGAGACCCAGTACTTC.

The chain couples TRBV7-9 to TRBJ2-3, with 7 bases aligning to TRBD2. The CDR3 extends over 16 amino acids. Germline V lookup: CDR1 SEHNR, CDR2 FQNEAQ (reference sequence). With 5 bases clipped from V and 2 bases from J, the junction kept 10 bases outside the gene matches. CDR3 loop: CASSPPGLTYTDTQYF. CDR3 nucleotide sequence: TGTGCCAGCAGCCCCCCGGGACTAACCTACACAGATACGCAGTATTTT. The full variable domain, rest sourced from reference TRBV7-9 and TRBJ2-3, is DTGVSQNPRHKITKRGQNVTFRCDPISEHNRLYWYRQTLGQGPEFLTYFQNEAQLEKSRLLSDRFSAERPKGSFSTLEIQRTEQGDSAMYLCASSPPGLTYTDTQYFGPGTRLTVL.

CDR3 nucleotide sequence: TGTGCCAGCAGTTACAAAGGAGGGGACACCGGGGAGCTGTTTTTT. Translating it yields CASSYKGGDTGELFF. The chain carries TRBV6-5 and TRBJ2-2, with D perhaps TRBD2 (6 bases). Germline CDR1 and CDR2: MNHEY and SVGAGI. Trimming pared 2 bases from V and 3 bases from J, leaving 10 bases between. The length of the CDR3 is 15 residues.

This chain joins TRBV18 and TRBJ2-1; a possible D gene is TRBD2 (5 bases). The V and J ends lost 2 bases and 3 bases respectively, with 17 bases between them. The CDR3 contains 17 residues. Looked up from germline, CDR1 is KGHSH and CDR2 is LQKENI. CDR3 sequence: CASSPILDSKVYNEQFF. The CDR3 nucleotides are TGTGCCAGCTCACCAATACTGGACTCGAAGGTCTACAATGAGCAGTTCTTC. Combining the CDR3 with reference TRBV18 and TRBJ2-1 gives the whole variable domain NAGVMQNPRHLVRRRGQEARLRCSPMKGHSHVYWYRQLPEEGLKFMVYLQKENIIDESGMPKERFSAEFPKEGPSILRIQQVVRGDSAAYFCASSPILDSKVYNEQFFGPGTRLTVL.

This clonotype has only a few counts. J is TRBJ2-2 and V is TRBV27; the match to TRBD2 covers 10 bases. Germline-derived CDR1 and CDR2 are MNHEY and SMNVEV (reference sequence). The CDR3 totals 16 residues. V lost 5 bases, J lost 5 bases, and 8 bases stayed unmatched. CDR3: CASSAELAGRTGELFF. CDR3 DNA: TGTGCCAGCAGTGCCGAACTAGCGGGAAGGACCGGGGAGCTGTTTTTT.

The chain carries TRBV7-2 and TRBJ2-4, with D possibly being TRBD1 (6 bases). This CDR3 has 16 amino acids. V was cut by 1 base and J by 6 bases, with 16 bases left in between. Germline loops: CDR1 SGHTA, CDR2 FQGNSA. This chain's CDR3 is CASSLGQAYWGNIQYF. In DNA, the CDR3 is TGTGCCAGCAGCTTAGGACAGGCCTATTGGGGAAACATTCAGTACTTC.

This clonotype was seen a handful of times. This chain joins TRBV28 and TRBJ1-4; D is possibly TRBD1 (5 bases). With 8 bases removed from V and 12 bases from J, the gap between germline ends came to 22 bases. This CDR3 is 14 amino acids long. Germline V gene lookup returns CDR1 MDHEN and CDR2 SYDVKM. CDR3 protein: CASRMWGTSGELFF. The CDR3 bases are TGTGCCAGCCGTATGTGGGGCACCTCGGGGGAACTGTTTTTT. The full variable domain, completed using reference TRBV28 and TRBJ1-4, is DVKVTQSSRYLVKRTGEKVFLECVQDMDHENMFWYRQDPGLGLRLIYFSYDVKMKEKGDIPEGYSVSREKKERFSLILESASTNQTSMYLCASRMWGTSGELFFGSGTQLSVL.

Only a few counts were recorded for this clonotype. V usage is TRBV7-3 and J usage is TRBJ2-1, with a tentative D call TRBD1 (7 bases). This CDR3 has 13 amino acids. Germline assignment: CDR1 SGHTA and CDR2 FQGTGA. The V end was cut by 2 bases, the J end by 8 bases, with 10 bases between. The CDR3 DNA follows: TGTGCCAGCAGCTTACAGGGGGGCGATGAGCAGTTCTTC. Protein: CASSLQGGDEQFF.

The chain employs TRBV11-2 and TRBJ1-1; possibly TRBD1 for D (5 bases). This CDR3 region has 13 residues. V lost 5 bases, J lost 2 bases, and 9 bases lay in between. Germline V gene sequence: CDR1 SGHAT, CDR2 FQNNGV. The CDR3 region has the DNA TGTGCCAGCAGCGTGACAGTTAACACTGAAGCTTTCTTT. Translation: CASSVTVNTEAFF.

This clonotype has only a few counts. The chain is built from TRBV14 and TRBJ2-1; unclear D gene. Germline CDR1 is SGHDN and CDR2 is FVKESK. The CDR3 extends over 13 amino acids. V lost 4 bases and J lost 6, with 10 bases in between. CDR3 DNA sequence: TGTGCCAGCAGCCTCCGGCTGCGCAATGAGCAGTTCTTC. Encoded protein: CASSLRLRNEQFF. Variable domain in full (rest from reference TRBV14 and TRBJ2-1): EAGVTQFPSHSVIEKGQTVTLRCDPISGHDNLYWYRRVMGKEIKFLLHFVKESKQDESGMPNNRFLAERTGGTYSTLKVQPAELEDSGVYFCASSLRLRNEQFFGPGTRLTVL.

V is TRBV9 and J is TRBJ1-6; 7 bases fit TRBD1. The CDR3 is 14 amino acids. V lost 4 bases, J lost 8 bases, and 6 bases stayed unmatched. The germline gives CDR1 SGDLS, CDR2 YYNGEE. The CDR3: CASSTGQLDSPLHF. For the CDR3, the DNA is TGTGCCAGCAGCACGGGACAGTTGGATTCACCCCTCCACTTT.

The chain recombines TRBV6-5 with TRBJ2-2, with a possible D match to TRBD1 (5 bases). CDR3 size: 13 residues. Germline V CDR1 and CDR2: MNHEY, SVGAGI. The V gene lost 4 bases and the J gene lost 6 bases, with 9 bases spanning the gap. The CDR3 protein is CASSSGRSGELFF. CDR3 nucleotides: TGTGCCAGCAGTTCAGGGCGCTCCGGGGAGCTGTTTTTT.

This chain links TRBV20-1 with TRBJ1-2; tentative D call: TRBD1 (6 bases). Germline lookup yields CDR1 DFQATT and CDR2 SNEGSKA (reference sequence). Trimming pared 5 bases from V and 2 bases from J, leaving 15 bases between. CDR3 size: 14 residues. CDR3 amino acids: CSAQLGTTNYGYTF. The CDR3 DNA reads as TGCAGTGCTCAACTCGGGACAACGAACTATGGCTACACCTTC.

The V and J genes are TRBV5-1 and TRBJ2-5; D may be TRBD2 (6 bases). Deletions cut 0 bases from V and 4 bases from J, with 13 bases between. The CDR3 is 15 residues long. The germline V gene has CDR1 SGHRS and CDR2 YFSETQ. The CDR3 DNA reads TGCGCCAGCAGCTTGGCCGCGGGGATCGGAGAGACCCAGTACTTC. Its protein is CASSLAAGIGETQYF. The full variable domain, its missing parts supplied by reference TRBV5-1 and TRBJ2-5, is KAGVTQTPRYLIKTRGQQVTLSCSPISGHRSVSWYQQTPGQGLQFLFEYFSETQRNKGNFPGRFSGRQFSNSRSEMNVSTLELGDSALYLCASSLAAGIGETQYFGPGTRLLVL.

This clonotype was recorded a few times. The V and J genes are TRBV5-1 and TRBJ1-4; 8 bases align to TRBD1. The ends lost 0 bases at V and 6 bases at J; junction bases unmatched: 7. CDR3 length equals 16 residues. Germline CDR1 reads SGHRS; CDR2 reads YFSETQ. CDR3 nucleotides: TGCGCCAGCAGCTTGGCCGTCGAGACAGGGGATGAAAAACTGTTTTTT. As protein: CASSLAVETGDEKLFF.

This clonotype was counted ten times or more. V is TRBV2 and J is TRBJ2-1; D unclear. The V end lost 3 bases, the J end lost 4 bases, and 13 bases lay between the germline ends. This CDR3 is 15 amino acids long. The germline gives CDR1 SNHLY, CDR2 FYNNEI. The DNA for the CDR3 is TGTGCCAGCAGTGATAGGCGGCAACTATACAATGAGCAGTTCTTC. It translates to CASSDRRQLYNEQFF.

This clonotype was seen a single time. The V gene is TRBV3-1, the J gene TRBJ1-1; unclear D gene. This CDR3 contains 11 residues. CDR1 and CDR2 from the germline V gene are LGHDT and YNNKEL (reference sequence). Trimming cost V 2 bases and J 9 bases, with 7 bases left between them. This chain's CDR3 is CASSQFGQAFF. The CDR3 DNA reads TGTGCCAGCAGCCAATTCGGTCAAGCTTTCTTT.

The sample holds a few counts of this clonotype. The V and J genes are TRBV12-3 or TRBV12-4 and TRBJ1-5, with 8 positions matching TRBD1. The J segment lost 4 bases and the V segment lost 6 bases, leaving 8 bases of the junction unmatched. The CDR3 has 15 amino acids. CDR3 sequence (DNA): TGTGCCAGCAGCCGGACAGGGCCTCCTAATCAGCCCCAGCATTTT. Translating gives CASSRTGPPNQPQHF.

The chain uses TRBV12-3 or TRBV12-4 and TRBJ2-1; D is unresolved. Trimming shortened V by 6 bases and J by 7 bases, and 13 bases separated the two germline ends. This CDR3 has 13 amino acids. The CDR3, as DNA: TGTGCCAGCAGACTGGGTCCACCTAATGAGCAGTTCTTC. This translates into CASRLGPPNEQFF.

This clonotype occurred a few times. In DNA form, the CDR3 reads TGCGCCAGCAGCCAAGGGACTCATAGCACAGATACGCAGTATTTT. This codes for CASSQGTHSTDTQYF. The chain employs TRBV4-1 and TRBJ2-3; TRBD2 is a possible D gene (5 bases). V was shortened by 1 base and J by 0 bases, with 8 bases between the two germline ends. CDR1 MGHRA and CDR2 YSYEKL come from the germline V gene. This CDR3 region has 15 residues.

This chain links TRBV5-1 with TRBJ2-1; TRBD2 matches 11 bases. Germline V gives CDR1 SGHRS, CDR2 YFSETQ. The CDR3 is made up of 15 amino acids. J was trimmed by 8 bases and V by 3 bases; bases with no gene match: 7. In nucleotides, the CDR3 is TGCGCCAGCAGCTCCGGGACTAGCGGCCTTTATGAGCAGTTCTTC. It yields the protein CASSSGTSGLYEQFF.

This sequence joins TRBV20-1 and TRBJ2-3; weak D call: TRBD1 (6 bases). The CDR3 totals 16 residues. Germline V gene lookup returns CDR1 DFQATT and CDR2 SNEGSKA (reference sequence). The ends were cut back, 0 bases at V and 2 bases at J, with 15 bases in the middle. The CDR3 coding sequence is TGCAGTGCTAGAGATCCGGAACAGGGAGACACAGATACGCAGTATTTT. This sequence encodes CSARDPEQGDTDTQYF.

In its sample, this clonotype was seen a few times. This sequence joins TRBV6-1 and TRBJ1-1, with 7 bases that match TRBD1. This CDR3 comprises 13 residues. The germline CDR1 and CDR2 sequences are MNHNS and SASEGT. V shed 8 bases, J shed 4 bases, and the junction held 7 bases outside the gene matches. The CDR3 here is CASSRGIGTEAFF. For the CDR3, the DNA is TGTGCCAGCTCCAGGGGGATTGGCACTGAAGCTTTCTTT.

This clonotype was observed a few times. The gene calls are TRBV28 and TRBJ2-7; D is possibly TRBD2 (5 bases). Germline V gives CDR1 MDHEN, CDR2 SYDVKM. This CDR3 spans 13 amino acids. The V gene lost 4 bases and the J gene lost 0 bases, with 7 bases spanning the gap. The CDR3 sequence is CASSSGSSYEQYF. CDR3 nucleotides: TGTGCCAGCAGTTCGGGGTCCTCCTACGAGCAGTACTTC.

V and J are TRBV5-1 and TRBJ1-2, with no clear D. The CDR3 extends over 15 amino acids. Germline V gene sequence: CDR1 SGHRS, CDR2 YFSETQ. V was cut by 0 bases and J by 2 bases, with 11 bases left in between. CDR3 protein: CASSLGSRQNYGYTF. The CDR3 DNA is TGCGCCAGCAGCTTGGGATCAAGGCAGAACTATGGCTACACCTTC.

In its sample, this clonotype was seen many times. V gene TRBV6-5 combines with J gene TRBJ1-2, with unresolved D. The germline V gene encodes CDR1 MNHEY and CDR2 SVGAGI. Trimming cost V 5 bases and J 4 bases, with 8 bases left between them. There are 12 residues in the CDR3. CDR3 amino acids: CASSPGVYGYTF. Written as DNA, the CDR3 is TGTGCCAGCAGTCCTGGTGTCTATGGCTACACCTTC.

This clonotype was observed a handful of times. The chain couples TRBV20-1 to TRBJ2-7; tentative D call: TRBD1 (6 bases). CDR3 length: 14 amino acids. Germline V lookup: CDR1 DFQATT, CDR2 SNEGSKA (reference sequence). The CDR3 nucleotides are TGCAGCGGCGGACAGTCTGAAGTCTCCTACGAGCAGTACGTC. It yields the protein CSGGQSEVSYEQYV.

The chain employs TRBV20-1 and TRBJ2-3, with D tentatively TRBD1 or TRBD2 (5 bases each). Trimming cost V 5 bases and J 4 bases, with 16 bases left between them. CDR3 length equals 14 residues. CDR1 is DFQATT, CDR2 SNEGSKA, per germline (reference sequence). CDR3 sequence (DNA): TGCAGTGCTGGAAGGGGAATGGGGGCAGATACGCAGTATTTT. Translating it yields CSAGRGMGADTQYF.

V gene TRBV29-1 combines with J gene TRBJ2-4; 9 bases agree with TRBD1. V shed 4 bases, J shed 8 bases, and the junction held 3 bases outside the gene matches. The CDR3 has 12 residues. Germline CDR1 reads SQVTM; CDR2 reads ANQGSEA. The CDR3 nucleotides are TGCAGCGTTGGGACAGGGGTGGACATTCAGTACTTC. Residues: CSVGTGVDIQYF.